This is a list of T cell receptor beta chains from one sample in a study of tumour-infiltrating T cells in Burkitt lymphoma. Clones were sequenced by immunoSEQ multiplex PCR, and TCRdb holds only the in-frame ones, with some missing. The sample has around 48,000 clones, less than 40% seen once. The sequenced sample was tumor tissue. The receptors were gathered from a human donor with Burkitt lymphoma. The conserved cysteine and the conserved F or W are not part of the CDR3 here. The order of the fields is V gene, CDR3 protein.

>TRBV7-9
ASSPNFGGPNSPLH
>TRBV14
ASSQGRHMYTEAF
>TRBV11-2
ASSLDGGPQETQY
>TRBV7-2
ASSLTGVGPDTQY
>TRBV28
ASSLDSNQPQH
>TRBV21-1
ASSEDRDYTEAF
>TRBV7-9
ASSLGQGASGYT
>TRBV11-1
ASSLRTMNTEAF
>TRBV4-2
ASSQDVPSTDTQY
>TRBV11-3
ASSRNRSPYNEQF
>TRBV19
ASSLEGQAGYT
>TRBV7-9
ASSPYRTANQETQY
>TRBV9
ASSVGPGKEEQY
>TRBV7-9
ASSVASDIEKLF
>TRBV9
ASSVSVNYEQY
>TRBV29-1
SVEGTGGPGYT
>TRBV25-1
ASTQLENTEAF
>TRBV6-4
ASSLQVSYGYT
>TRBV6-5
ASTEQGSTGELF
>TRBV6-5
ASSYSGAMNTEAF
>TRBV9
ASSPHRKEMGGYT
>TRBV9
ASSTPRGGNTGELF
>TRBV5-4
ASSNYGFPGENTIY
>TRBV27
ASKEGGSNQPQH
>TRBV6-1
ASSERTAVSGANVLT
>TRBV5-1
ASSLGTGLTGELF
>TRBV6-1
ASSESGVVTEAF